These T cell receptor beta chains were read from a single sample in a study of identical twins. TCRdb passed the 5' RACE reads through MiXCR, listing each CDR3 protein once. This table holds approximately 890,000 distinct CDR3 sequences, more than 9% found once. The sample was also linked to a second study, of yellow fever vaccine responses in identical twins.

Sample: PBMCs. The receptors stem from a woman aged 18-29 years in good health. Both conserved end residues are part of each CDR3. D genes are given only for firm matches. Size values are once, few and many counts, or a class for expanded clones, and some rows have none.

CDR3 protein	clone size	V gene	J gene	D gene
CASSFVRGLAGASTGELFF	once	TRBV5-4	TRBJ2-2	TRBD2
CSARRGTGNSGANVLTF	few	TRBV20-1	TRBJ2-6	TRBD1
CASSPPRDMNTEAFF	few	TRBV2	TRBJ1-1	.
CASSLGDREGEQYF	few	TRBV5-1	TRBJ2-7	TRBD1
CAISEGREEKLFF	.	TRBV10-3	TRBJ1-4	.
CSALRTSPQETQYF	.	TRBV20-1	TRBJ2-5	TRBD2
CATSLGAGLGLIGNEQSF	.	TRBV24-1	TRBJ2-1	.
CASSPRGGSTGELFF	.	TRBV7-9	TRBJ2-2	TRBD2
CASSLAPLTGELFF	.	TRBV7-6	TRBJ2-2	.
CASSPGTRILDEQFF	.	TRBV2	TRBJ2-1	TRBD2
CASTGAAGVNNEQFF	.	TRBV2	TRBJ2-1	TRBD2
CASSFFPGAGAYNEQFF	.	TRBV7-2	TRBJ2-1	.
CASSPGQGKPQHF	.	TRBV5-1	TRBJ1-5	.
CSAGQSNTDTQYF	many	TRBV20-1	TRBJ2-3	.
CASSLEVSGELFF	many	TRBV7-9	TRBJ2-2	.
CASSFRWGTPKRGYGYTF	.	TRBV3-1	TRBJ1-2	.
CASRLSTSTDTQYF	few	TRBV6-1	TRBJ2-3	.
CASSLASEQFF	many	TRBV11-2	TRBJ2-1	.
CSAKPGLSYEQYF	.	TRBV20-1	TRBJ2-7	.
CATGSGTGGYTF	.	TRBV24-1	TRBJ1-2	.
CASSDYRDGYTF	.	TRBV6-4	TRBJ1-2	.
CASSFGRGTEAFF	many	TRBV12-3/TRBV12-4	TRBJ1-1	.
CASSLVDTGGIQYF	many	TRBV5-1	TRBJ2-4	.
CAISGGQGYYNEQFF	few	TRBV10-3	TRBJ2-1	TRBD1
CASSLGDRGNEQFF	.	TRBV5-1	TRBJ2-1	TRBD1
CASSQNWLPTDTQYF	many	TRBV4-1	TRBJ2-3	.
CSGGTSGSGYEQFF	.	TRBV29-1	TRBJ2-1	TRBD2
CASSRAENIQYF	.	TRBV7-9	TRBJ2-4	.
CASSLVSTGNTGELFF	few	TRBV7-6	TRBJ2-2	.
CASSLGDLSGYTF	once	TRBV5-1	TRBJ1-2	.
CASSSGRAANTGELFF	few	TRBV6-1	TRBJ2-2	TRBD2
CSARDNLAGGLRYNEQFF	.	TRBV20-1	TRBJ2-1	TRBD2
CASSADRGGPDTQYF	.	TRBV2	TRBJ2-3	TRBD1
CASSLSSGGHNEQFF	many	TRBV27	TRBJ2-1	TRBD2
CASSLDGGLAKNIQYF	many	TRBV18	TRBJ2-4	.
CASSHVQTAQETQYF	.	TRBV6-1	TRBJ2-5	.
CASRGTGGMGEKLFF	few	TRBV4-1	TRBJ1-4	TRBD1